The clone carrying this T cell receptor (beta chain) was seen a few times. What it binds is not known. A library of TCRbeta sequences, prepared with unique molecular identifiers, was generated. TCRdb ran MiXCR on the PCR reads and lists one entry per CDR3 protein. The sample consists of around 420,000 distinct CDR3 sequences, around 15% of them appearing once. The data originate from a study of T-cell reconstitution after alpha-beta-depleted transplantation in children. The study's findings and limits: Reported findings indicate that, about two months after transplant, alpha-beta T cells came from several hundred expanded clones, which were derived from non-depleted graft cells.

J gave up 6 bases and V 4 bases, and 3 bases lay outside the gene matches. Germline V gene sequence: CDR1 LGHNA, CDR2 YSLEER. The CDR3 runs 15 residues. This sequence joins TRBV4-3 and TRBJ2-1; 13 bases match TRBD2. This clonotype originated in a boy in the first two years of life who had a stem cell transplant for Wiskott-Aldrich syndrome, so the T cells may come from the graft donor. The material was PBMCs, mostly from graft donor cells, obtained 360 days after TCRalphabeta/CD19-depleted stem cell transplant. The CDR3 is CASSPWTSGSNEQFF. The CDR3 bases are TGCGCCAGCAGCCCTTGGACTAGCGGGAGCAATGAGCAGTTCTTC.